Shown below are 10 T cell receptor beta chains from a single sample sequenced in a study of blood T cell repertoires in COVID-19. Repertoires were generated with immunoSEQ multiplex PCR, while TCRdb's copy carries only in-frame clones and drops some. The sample yields roughly 60,000 clones, 65% to 90% seen once. Sequencing was carried out using peripheral blood. The receptors were gathered from a man aged 35-49 years with acute or convalescent COVID-19.

V usage is TRBV11-3 and J usage is TRBJ1-2, with D hard to call. Germline values: CDR1 SGHNT, CDR2 YENEEA. V lost 5 bases, J lost 7 bases, and 14 bases lay in between. This CDR3 comprises 13 residues. CDR3 nucleotide sequence: TGTGCCAGCAGCAAACGGACGAGGGCTGGCTACACCTTC. It yields the protein CASSKRTRAGYTF.

The chain uses TRBV18 and TRBJ1-6, with D possibly matching TRBD1 (6 bases). The germline V gene encodes CDR1 KGHSH and CDR2 LQKENI. The CDR3 covers 12 residues. Between the trimmed V and J ends, which lost 4 bases and 17 bases, there was a span of 15 bases. The CDR3 reads CASSREPGHFHF. The DNA of the CDR3 is TGTGCCAGCTCACGTGAACCGGGACACTTCCACTTT.

The count of this clone is one. V is TRBV14 and J is TRBJ2-1, with 16 bases aligning to TRBD2. The CDR3 is 18 amino acids. The germline CDR1 and CDR2 sequences are SGHDN and FVKESK. Trimming took 4 bases from V and 6 from J; bases not matched to a gene: 9. DNA for the CDR3: TGTGCCAGCAGCCGAGGGACTAGCGGGGGGGATGGCCGCAATGAGCAGTTCTTC. This sequence encodes CASSRGTSGGDGRNEQFF. Full variable domain (remainder filled in from reference TRBV14 and TRBJ2-1): EAGVTQFPSHSVIEKGQTVTLRCDPISGHDNLYWYRRVMGKEIKFLLHFVKESKQDESGMPNNRFLAERTGGTYSTLKVQPAELEDSGVYFCASSRGTSGGDGRNEQFFGPGTRLTVL.

J is TRBJ1-5 and V is TRBV19, with D possibly matching TRBD1 (6 bases). The V gene lost 3 bases and the J gene lost 6 bases, with 18 bases spanning the gap. The CDR3 is 16 residues long. CDR1 and CDR2 from the germline V gene are LNHDA and SQIVND (reference sequence). For the CDR3, the DNA is TGTGCCAGTAGTATGGGGCAGGAAGGGGGTAGTCAGCCCCAGCATTTT. Translated: CASSMGQEGGSQPQHF.

The chain employs TRBV14 and TRBJ2-2; the D gene is possibly TRBD1 (5 bases). Trimming took off 11 bases at V and 4 bases at J, with 14 bases between the two ends. Per germline, CDR1 SGHDN and CDR2 FVKESK. This CDR3 contains 13 residues. The CDR3 region has the DNA TGTGCCGTCGGCAAGGGGCCCACCGGGGAGCTGTTTTTT. This sequence encodes CAVGKGPTGELFF.

This chain links TRBV19 with TRBJ1-2; D is possibly TRBD1 (5 bases). V lost 3 bases to trimming and J lost 7 bases, with 15 bases between them. The CDR3 has 14 residues. Germline V gene sequence: CDR1 LNHDA, CDR2 SQIVND (reference sequence). DNA for the CDR3: TGTGCCAGTAGTATGGGCAGGGAAAGCCTTGGCTACACCTTC. It translates to CASSMGRESLGYTF.

The chain recombines TRBV6-4 with TRBJ2-5; 9 nucleotides align to TRBD2. V was clipped by 7 bases and J by 5 bases; unmatched bases: 8. The CDR3 totals 14 residues. Per the germline V gene, CDR1 is MRHNA and CDR2 is SNTAGT. The CDR3: CASKPAGGGETQYF. The CDR3 nucleotides are TGTGCCAGCAAACCAGCGGGGGGTGGGGAGACCCAGTACTTC.

The chain joins TRBV3-1 (or the pseudogene TRBV3-2) to TRBJ2-3, with D perhaps TRBD1 (5 bases). The V gene lost 1 base and the J gene lost 2 bases, with 16 bases spanning the gap. In germline, CDR1 is LGHDT, CDR2 YNNKEL (reference sequence). The CDR3 covers 17 residues. The CDR3 reads CASSQAGIPGSTDTQYF. CDR3 nucleotides: TGTGCCAGCAGCCAAGCAGGGATCCCTGGTTCCACAGATACGCAGTATTTT.

J is TRBJ2-2 and V is TRBV7-3; D gene unclear. With 0 bases removed from V and 3 bases from J, the gap between germline ends came to 5 bases. Germline loops: CDR1 SGHTA, CDR2 FQGTGA. The CDR3 consists of 14 residues. The CDR3 here is CASSLTAYTGELFF. CDR3 nucleotide sequence: TGTGCCAGCAGCTTAACGGCCTACACCGGGGAGCTGTTTTTT.

This clone has only one observation. The rearrangement links TRBV6-5 to TRBJ2-5, with 8 bases aligning to TRBD2. V lost 6 bases and J lost 5; bases outside the gene matches: 8. The germline V gene encodes CDR1 MNHEY and CDR2 SVGAGI. This CDR3 region has 14 residues. The CDR3 loop is CASRGRGGEETQYF. Written as DNA, the CDR3 is TGTGCCAGCAGGGGACGGGGGGGCGAGGAGACCCAGTACTTC.